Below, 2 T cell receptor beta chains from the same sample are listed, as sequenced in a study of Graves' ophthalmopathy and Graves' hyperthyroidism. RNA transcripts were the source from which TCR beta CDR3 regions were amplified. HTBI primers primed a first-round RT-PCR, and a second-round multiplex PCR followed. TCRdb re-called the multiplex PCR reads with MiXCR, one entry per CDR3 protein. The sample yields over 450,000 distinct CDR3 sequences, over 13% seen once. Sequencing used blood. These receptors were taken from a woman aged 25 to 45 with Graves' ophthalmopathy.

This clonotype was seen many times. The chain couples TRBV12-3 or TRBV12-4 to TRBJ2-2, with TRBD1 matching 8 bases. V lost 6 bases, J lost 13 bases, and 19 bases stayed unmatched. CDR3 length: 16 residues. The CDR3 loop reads CASRRGQGLDGAALFF. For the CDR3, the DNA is TGTGCCAGCAGGCGAGGACAGGGACTTGACGGTGCTGCGCTGTTTTTT.

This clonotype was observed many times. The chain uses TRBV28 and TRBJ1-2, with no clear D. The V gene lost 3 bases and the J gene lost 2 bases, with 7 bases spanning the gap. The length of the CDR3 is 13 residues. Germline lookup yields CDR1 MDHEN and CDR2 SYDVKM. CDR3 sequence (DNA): TGTGCCAGCAGTTTGAGGGTGAACTATGGCTACACCTTC. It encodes CASSLRVNYGYTF.